These 16 T cell receptor beta chains originate from one sample sequenced in a study of T cell responses to AZD1222 COVID-19 vaccine. The method was immunoSEQ multiplex PCR; TCRdb's version includes in-frame clones alone and lacks a portion of them. The table records 45,000 to 60,000 clones, approximately 80% of them present only once. The source was peripheral blood, collected on day 0 of AZD1222 vaccination. Receptors originate from an adult in good health.

The chain carries TRBV24-1 and TRBJ2-2; D is ambiguous. The V end lost 0 bases, the J end lost 2 bases, and 15 bases lay between the germline ends. The CDR3 extends over 18 amino acids. The germline gives CDR1 KGHDR, CDR2 SFDVKD. CDR3 in amino acids: CATSDLRGVNLNTGELFF. CDR3 DNA: TGTGCCACCAGTGATTTGCGTGGAGTAAATCTAAACACCGGGGAGCTGTTTTTT.

The V gene is TRBV6-5, the J gene TRBJ2-1, with 7 positions matching TRBD2. CDR3 length equals 14 residues. With V trimmed by 7 bases and J by 6 bases, 9 bases remained unmatched. Germline assignment: CDR1 MNHEY and CDR2 SVGAGI. Here the CDR3 reads CASNSLSSGNEQFF. For the CDR3, the DNA is TGTGCCAGCAATTCCCTGTCTAGCGGCAATGAGCAGTTCTTC.

This clone was counted once. The CDR3 DNA sequence: TGTGCCAGCAGCCAAGGGGGACTAGCCCTGAACACCGGGGAGCTGTTTTTT. Translating it yields CASSQGGLALNTGELFF. This chain links TRBV3-1 (or the pseudogene TRBV3-2) with TRBJ2-2; 9 nucleotides line up with TRBD2. The CDR3 spans 17 residues. Trimming removed 1 base from V and 1 base from J; junction bases left unmatched: 4. The V gene's germline CDR1 is LGHDT and CDR2 YNNKEL (reference sequence).

The CDR3 is CAWSQSSNQPQHF. The CDR3 coding sequence is TGTGCCTGGAGTCAAAGTAGCAATCAGCCCCAGCATTTT. V usage is TRBV30 and J usage is TRBJ1-5; the D is unclear. CDR3 size: 13 residues. Trimming left V 2 bases short and J 0 bases short, with 5 bases between. The germline V gene encodes CDR1 GTSNPN and CDR2 SVGIG (reference sequence).

The chain couples TRBV27 to TRBJ1-4; D is possibly TRBD1 (5 bases). V lost 2 bases and J 8 bases, leaving 12 bases between the germline ends. The CDR3 has 14 amino acids. CDR1 and CDR2 (germline): MNHEY, SMNVEV (reference sequence). The CDR3 nucleotides are TGTGCCAGCAGTTTAATAGGGGATGGGGAAAAACTGTTTTTT. Protein: CASSLIGDGEKLFF.

The chain uses TRBV10-3 and TRBJ1-4, with D unclear. Germline-derived CDR1 and CDR2 are ENHRY and SYGVKD. The CDR3 has 13 amino acids. Deletions cut 2 bases from V and 3 bases from J, with 4 bases between. Here the CDR3 reads CAISEGPNEKLFF. The CDR3 nucleotides read TGTGCCATCAGTGAGGGACCTAATGAAAAACTGTTTTTT.

This clone was seen only a few times. The rearrangement uses TRBV6-5 and TRBJ1-3, with D unresolved. Between the trimmed V and J ends, which lost 6 bases and 0 bases, there was a span of 12 bases. This CDR3 comprises 15 residues. Germline-derived CDR1 and CDR2 are MNHEY and SVGAGI. The CDR3 DNA reads TGTGCCAGCAGCCTCACTGTCAGCTCTGGAAACACCATATATTTT. It translates to CASSLTVSSGNTIYF.

In nucleotides, the CDR3 is TGTGCCACCAGCAGAGAAATCGGACTAGCGGGAGTGGGGAATGAGCAGTTCTTC. Amino acids: CATSREIGLAGVGNEQFF. The chain has TRBV15 and TRBJ2-1, with TRBD2 identical over 13 bases. There are 18 residues in the CDR3. Looked up from germline, CDR1 is LNHNV and CDR2 is YYDKDF (reference sequence). The J segment lost 7 bases and the V segment lost 0 bases, leaving 9 bases of the junction unmatched.

This clone showed up just once. The V and J genes are TRBV19 and TRBJ1-1, with D possibly matching TRBD1 (5 bases). CDR3 size: 17 residues. The germline V gene has CDR1 LNHDA and CDR2 SQIVND (reference sequence). V lost 5 bases to trimming and J lost 11 bases, with 30 bases between them. The CDR3 DNA sequence: TGTGCCAGTAGTGAAATATCAGGGTTAGGAGGTCTTCGCGGGGCTTTCTTT. As protein: CASSEISGLGGLRGAFF. The variable domain in full, completed from reference TRBV19 and TRBJ1-1, reads DGGITQSPKYLFRKEGQNVTLSCEQNLNHDAMYWYRQDPGQGLRLIYYSQIVNDFQKGDIAEGYSVSREKKESFPLTVTSAQKNPTAFYLCASSEISGLGGLRGAFFGQGTRLTVV.

This rearrangement joins TRBV19 to TRBJ1-3; D gene ambiguous. The CDR3 has 12 amino acids. CDR1 LNHDA and CDR2 SQIVND come from the germline V gene (reference sequence). V gave up 8 bases and J gave up 3 bases, with 8 bases separating them. The CDR3 region has the DNA TGTGCCAGTGGAGGAAATGGAAACACCATATATTTT. It encodes CASGGNGNTIYF.

V is TRBV6-2 or TRBV6-3 and J is TRBJ1-3, with TRBD1 as a possible D gene (5 bases). This CDR3 has 18 residues. Looked up from germline, CDR1 is MNHEY and CDR2 is SVGEGT. V lost 0 bases to trimming and J lost 0 bases, with 15 bases between them. The CDR3 nucleotides read TGTGCCAGCAGTTACTCCTACCCGGGACGGATCTCTGGAAACACCATATATTTT. Its translation is CASSYSYPGRISGNTIYF.

This clone was found once. The rearrangement uses TRBV6-5 and TRBJ2-2; D is uncertain. The ends were cut back, 6 bases at V and 4 bases at J, with 15 bases in the middle. The CDR3 is 15 residues long. CDR1 and CDR2 (germline): MNHEY, SVGAGI. For the CDR3, the DNA is TGTGCCAGCAGGGCCGGCCAGACTTCCACCGGGGAGCTGTTTTTT. Translation: CASRAGQTSTGELFF.

The gene calls are TRBV5-4 and TRBJ2-2; 14 bases match TRBD2. Germline loops: CDR1 SGHNT, CDR2 YYREEE (reference sequence). The CDR3 runs 19 residues. J lost 1 base, V lost 4 bases, and 9 bases had no gene match. CDR3 region: CASSPRGTSGSVNTGELFF. In DNA form, the CDR3 reads TGTGCCAGCAGCCCTCGGGGGACTAGCGGGAGTGTGAACACCGGGGAGCTGTTTTTT.

The chain has TRBV30 and TRBJ1-2; the D gene is possibly TRBD1 (5 bases). Germline V gene data show CDR1 as GTSNPN and CDR2 as SVGIG (reference sequence). CDR3 length: 14 amino acids. V lost 0 bases and J 4 bases, leaving 12 bases between the germline ends. This CDR3 is CAWSVGQRGYGYTF. The DNA for the CDR3 is TGTGCCTGGAGTGTGGGGCAGAGAGGCTATGGCTACACCTTC.

The V gene is TRBV5-6, the J gene TRBJ1-5; tentatively, D is TRBD1 (6 bases). V gave up 2 bases and J gave up 3 bases, with 12 bases separating them. Germline V gene lookup returns CDR1 SGHDT and CDR2 YYEEEE. This CDR3 spans 15 amino acids. The CDR3 DNA follows: TGTGCCAGCAGCTTACAGGGTGTGGACAATCAGCCCCAGCATTTT. Translating it yields CASSLQGVDNQPQHF.

The count of this clone is one. The chain joins TRBV5-1 to TRBJ2-2; D not resolved. Per germline, CDR1 SGHRS and CDR2 YFSETQ. Trimming left V 7 bases short and J 8 bases short, with 12 bases between. The CDR3 runs to 12 residues. The CDR3 bases are TGCGCCAGCTCCCCGTTCACTGGGGAGCTGTTTTTT. Translated, it gives CASSPFTGELFF.